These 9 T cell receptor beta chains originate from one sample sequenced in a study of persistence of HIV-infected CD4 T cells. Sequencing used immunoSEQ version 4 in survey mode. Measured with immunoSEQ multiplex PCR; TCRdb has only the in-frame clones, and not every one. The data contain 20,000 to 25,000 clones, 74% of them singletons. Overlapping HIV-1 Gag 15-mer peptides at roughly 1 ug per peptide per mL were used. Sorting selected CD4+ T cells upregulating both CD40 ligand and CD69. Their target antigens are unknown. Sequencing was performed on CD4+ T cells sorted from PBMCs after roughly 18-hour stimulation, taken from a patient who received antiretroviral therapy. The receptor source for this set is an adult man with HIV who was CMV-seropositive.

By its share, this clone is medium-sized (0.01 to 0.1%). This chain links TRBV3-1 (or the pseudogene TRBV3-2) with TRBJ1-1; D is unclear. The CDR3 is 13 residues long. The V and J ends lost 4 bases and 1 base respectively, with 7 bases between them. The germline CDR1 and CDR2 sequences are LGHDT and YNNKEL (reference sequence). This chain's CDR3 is CASSLNRNTEAFF. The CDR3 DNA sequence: TGTGCCAGCAGCCTTAACCGGAACACTGAAGCTTTCTTT.

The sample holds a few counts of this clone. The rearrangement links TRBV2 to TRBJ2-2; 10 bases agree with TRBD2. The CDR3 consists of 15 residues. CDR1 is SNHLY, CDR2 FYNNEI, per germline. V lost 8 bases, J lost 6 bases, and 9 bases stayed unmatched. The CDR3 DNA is TGTGCCAGCCGGGAGAATAGCGGGGGGTCCGGGGAGCTGTTTTTT. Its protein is CASRENSGGSGELFF.

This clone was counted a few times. The DNA for the CDR3 is TGCGCCAGCAGCTTGGGGGACAGGGAAGGTCAGCCCCAGCATTTT. It yields the protein CASSLGDREGQPQHF. The chain links TRBV5-1 to TRBJ1-5; 9 bases fit TRBD1. The V segment lost 0 bases and the J segment 6 bases; nucleotides outside the gene matches: 4. The germline gives CDR1 SGHRS, CDR2 YFSETQ. The CDR3 spans 15 residues.

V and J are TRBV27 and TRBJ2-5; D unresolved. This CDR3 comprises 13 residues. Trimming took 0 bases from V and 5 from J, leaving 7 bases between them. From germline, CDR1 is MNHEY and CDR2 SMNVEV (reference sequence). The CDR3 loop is CASSLSRLETQYF. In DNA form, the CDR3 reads TGTGCCAGCAGTTTATCGAGGCTGGAGACCCAGTACTTC.

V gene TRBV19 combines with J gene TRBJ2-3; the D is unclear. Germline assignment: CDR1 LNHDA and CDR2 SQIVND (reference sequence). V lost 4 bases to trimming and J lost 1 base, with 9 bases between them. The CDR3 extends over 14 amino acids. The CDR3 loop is CASSKLLGTDTQYF. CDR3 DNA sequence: TGTGCCAGTAGTAAACTTCTAGGCACAGATACGCAGTATTTT.

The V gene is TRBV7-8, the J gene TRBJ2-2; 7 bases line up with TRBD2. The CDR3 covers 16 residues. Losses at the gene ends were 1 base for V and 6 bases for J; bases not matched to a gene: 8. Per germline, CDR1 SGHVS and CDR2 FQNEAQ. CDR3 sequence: CASSLDSAGRAGELFF. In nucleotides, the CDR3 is TGTGCCAGCAGCTTAGATTCAGCAGGGAGGGCCGGGGAGCTGTTTTTT.

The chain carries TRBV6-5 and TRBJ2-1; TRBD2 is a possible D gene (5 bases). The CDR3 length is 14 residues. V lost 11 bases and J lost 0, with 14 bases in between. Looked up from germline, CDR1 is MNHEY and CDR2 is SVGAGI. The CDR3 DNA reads TGTGCCGCCCGGGATATAGGCTCCTACAATGAGCAGTTCTTC. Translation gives CAARDIGSYNEQFF.

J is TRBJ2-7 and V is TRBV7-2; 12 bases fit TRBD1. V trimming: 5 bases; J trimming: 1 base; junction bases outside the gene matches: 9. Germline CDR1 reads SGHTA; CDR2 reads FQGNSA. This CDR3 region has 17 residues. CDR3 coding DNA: TGTGCCAGCAGCCGTCTAGGGACAGGGGGCATATCCTACGAGCAGTACTTC. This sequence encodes CASSRLGTGGISYEQYF. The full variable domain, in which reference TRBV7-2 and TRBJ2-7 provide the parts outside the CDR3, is GAGVSQSPSNKVTEKGKDVELRCDPISGHTALYWYRQSLGQGLEFLIYFQGNSAPDKSGLPSDRFSAERTGGSVSTLTIQRTQQEDSAVYLCASSRLGTGGISYEQYFGPGTRLTVT.

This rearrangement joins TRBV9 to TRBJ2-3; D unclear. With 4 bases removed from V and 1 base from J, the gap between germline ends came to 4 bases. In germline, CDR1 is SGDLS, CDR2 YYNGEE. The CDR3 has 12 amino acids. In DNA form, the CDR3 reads TGTGCCAGCAGCCCCCGCACAGATACGCAGTATTTT. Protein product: CASSPRTDTQYF.